This T cell receptor (beta chain) appears in the sequencing data of a study of cytomegalovirus exposure and HLA in healthy donors. Study results and caveats: The number of N-insertions in an Asian-associated ancestry cluster was reportedly below the approximately 700-donor mean in a later analysis.

About this clone: Its matching antigen is unknown.

The germline gives CDR1 LNHDA, CDR2 SQIVND (reference sequence). Trimming removed 3 bases from V and 6 bases from J; junction bases left unmatched: 4. This CDR3 is 15 amino acids long. The PCR had 60 Vbeta and 13 Jbeta primers. Produced via immunoSEQ multiplex PCR; TCRdb's table is partial and in-frame only. The data hold over 150,000 clones, with 80% to 90% observed a single time. Sequences were obtained from PBMCs. The chain recombines TRBV19 with TRBJ2-7, with 14 bases that match TRBD2. This TCR derives from a male donor in good health and CMV-seronegative. Written as DNA, the CDR3 is TGTGCCAGTAGTATTAAAGGACTAGCGGGAGGCGAGCAGTACTTC. Its protein product is CASSIKGLAGGEQYF.